Given below is one T cell receptor beta chain in context. What it binds is not known. The CDR3 is made up of 15 amino acids. Germline CDR1 and CDR2: SGHRS and YFSETQ. Trimming took off 2 bases at V and 0 bases at J, with 12 bases between the two ends. The source of the sample is a study of response to subunit inactivated influenza vaccine. The study's findings and limits: Every seasonal influenza vaccination brings in few new T cells, the authors suggested.

TCRdb re-called the RT-PCR reads through MiXCR, storing one row per CDR3 protein. The sample shows approximately 480,000 distinct CDR3 sequences, 9.5% to 12% of them seen only once. This specimen consisted of PBMCs from blood, obtained roughly 48 days after vaccination. The sequence derives from a man aged 50-59 years who received an inactivated influenza vaccine. This chain joins TRBV5-1 and TRBJ2-7; no definite D call. Here the CDR3 reads CASSFRSSLSYEQYF. The CDR3 DNA is TGCGCCAGCAGCTTCAGGAGCTCCCTCTCCTACGAGCAGTACTTC.